This T cell receptor beta chain was found in a study of T cell responses to AZD1222 COVID-19 vaccine. General study results and limits: Females made up more of the donors, who were largely white British, and clonal diversity may have come out too low. In all cases, repertoires were sampled only after the peak T cell response. Spike-specific TCR depth and breadth grew after two AZD1222 doses.

Germline V gene sequence: CDR1 LGHNA, CDR2 YSLEER. V trimming: 2 bases; J trimming: 0 bases; junction bases outside the gene matches: 0. The CDR3 has 15 amino acids. The table came from immunoSEQ multiplex PCR; TCRdb's copy has only in-frame clones and leaves some out. Seen here are tens of thousands of clones, around 90% observed once, and the top ten hold 8% to 9.5%. As to this clone: Antigen specificity is unknown. The sample contains more than one DNA sequence encoding this CDR3.

The sample consisted of peripheral blood, taken on day 0 of AZD1222 vaccination. The V call is TRBV4-3, the J call TRBJ2-3; 9 bases line up with TRBD2. The receptor comes from an adult in good health. The CDR3 nucleotides read TGCGCCAGCAGCCAAACTAGCGGGAGCACAGATACGCAGTATTTT. Its protein product is CASSQTSGSTDTQYF.